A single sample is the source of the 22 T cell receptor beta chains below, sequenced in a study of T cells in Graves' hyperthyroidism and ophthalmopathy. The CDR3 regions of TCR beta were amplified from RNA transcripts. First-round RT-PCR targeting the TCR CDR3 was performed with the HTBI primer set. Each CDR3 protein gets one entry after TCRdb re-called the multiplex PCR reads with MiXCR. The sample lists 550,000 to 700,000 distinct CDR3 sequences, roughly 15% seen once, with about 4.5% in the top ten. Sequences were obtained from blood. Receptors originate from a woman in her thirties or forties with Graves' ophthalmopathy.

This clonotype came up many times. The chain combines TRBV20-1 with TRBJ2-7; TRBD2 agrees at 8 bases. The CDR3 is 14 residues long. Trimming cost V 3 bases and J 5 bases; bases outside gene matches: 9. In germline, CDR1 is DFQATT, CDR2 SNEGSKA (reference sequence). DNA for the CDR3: TGCAGTGCTAGCCTAGCGGGTGGAACCGACGAGCAGTACTTC. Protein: CSASLAGGTDEQYF.

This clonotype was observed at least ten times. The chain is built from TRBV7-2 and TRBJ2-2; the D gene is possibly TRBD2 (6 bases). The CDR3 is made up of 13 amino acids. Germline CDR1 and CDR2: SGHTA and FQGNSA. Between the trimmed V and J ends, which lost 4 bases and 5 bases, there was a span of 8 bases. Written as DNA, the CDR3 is TGTGCCAGCAGCTGGGACTCAACCGGGGAGCTGTTTTTT. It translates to CASSWDSTGELFF.

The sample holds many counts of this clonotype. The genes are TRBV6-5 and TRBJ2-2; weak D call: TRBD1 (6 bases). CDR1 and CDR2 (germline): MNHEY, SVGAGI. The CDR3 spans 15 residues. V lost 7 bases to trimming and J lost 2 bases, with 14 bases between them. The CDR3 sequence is CASISRGPNTGELFF. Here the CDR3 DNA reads TGTGCCAGCATTTCCAGGGGTCCCAACACCGGGGAGCTGTTTTTT.

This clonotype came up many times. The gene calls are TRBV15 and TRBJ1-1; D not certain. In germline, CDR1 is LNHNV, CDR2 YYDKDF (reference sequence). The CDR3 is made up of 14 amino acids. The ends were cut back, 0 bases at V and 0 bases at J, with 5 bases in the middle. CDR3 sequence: CATSRESVNTEAFF. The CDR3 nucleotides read TGTGCCACCAGCAGAGAATCAGTGAACACTGAAGCTTTCTTT.

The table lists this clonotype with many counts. The CDR3 coding sequence is TGCGCCAGCAGCGCTCTCGAGGGGTTAGGGACCCAGTACTTC. This encodes CASSALEGLGTQYF. The genes are TRBV10-2 and TRBJ2-5; D may correspond to TRBD1 or TRBD2 (5 bases each). CDR1 and CDR2 from the germline V gene are WSHSY and SAAADI. CDR3 length: 14 residues. Between the trimmed V and J ends, which lost 6 bases and 7 bases, there was a span of 18 bases.

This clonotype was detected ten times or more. The CDR3 reads CATSDSAGAYEQYF. The CDR3, as DNA: TGTGCCACCAGTGATTCGGCAGGTGCCTACGAGCAGTACTTC. The chain recombines TRBV24-1 with TRBJ2-7, with no clear D. The CDR3 covers 14 residues. Trimming left V 2 bases short and J 2 bases short, with 9 bases between. Germline V gives CDR1 KGHDR, CDR2 SFDVKD.

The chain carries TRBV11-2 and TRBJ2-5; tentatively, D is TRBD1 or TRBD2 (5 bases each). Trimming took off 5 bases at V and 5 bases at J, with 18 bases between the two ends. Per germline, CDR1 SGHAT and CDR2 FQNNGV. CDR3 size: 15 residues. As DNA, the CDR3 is TGTGCCAGCAGCCTCGGGACCAGCCGGTGGGAGACCCAGTACTTC. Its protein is CASSLGTSRWETQYF.

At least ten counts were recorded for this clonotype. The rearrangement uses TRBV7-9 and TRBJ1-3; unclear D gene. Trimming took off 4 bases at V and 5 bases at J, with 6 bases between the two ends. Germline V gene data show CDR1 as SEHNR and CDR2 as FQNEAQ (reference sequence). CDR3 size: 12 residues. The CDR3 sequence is CASSSDRNTIYF. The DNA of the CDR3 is TGTGCCAGCAGCTCGGACCGAAACACCATATATTTT.

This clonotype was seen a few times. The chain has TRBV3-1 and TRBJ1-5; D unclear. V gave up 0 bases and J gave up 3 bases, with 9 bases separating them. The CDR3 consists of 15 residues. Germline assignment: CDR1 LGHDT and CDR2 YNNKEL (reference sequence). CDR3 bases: TGTGCCAGCAGCCAAGACAACGGTGCCAATCAGCCCCAGCATTTT. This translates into CASSQDNGANQPQHF.

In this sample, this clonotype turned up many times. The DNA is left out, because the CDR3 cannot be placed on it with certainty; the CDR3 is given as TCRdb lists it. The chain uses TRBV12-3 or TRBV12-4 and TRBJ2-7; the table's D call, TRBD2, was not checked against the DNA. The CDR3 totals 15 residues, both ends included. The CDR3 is CASSSSAGTSYEQYF.

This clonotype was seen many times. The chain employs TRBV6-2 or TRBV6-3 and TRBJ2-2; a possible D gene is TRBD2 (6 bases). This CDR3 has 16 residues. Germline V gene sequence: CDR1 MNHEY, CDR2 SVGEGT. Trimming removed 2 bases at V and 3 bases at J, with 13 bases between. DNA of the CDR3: TGTGCCAGCAGTTACGGCCGGGAGTGGTACACCGGGGAGCTGTTTTTT. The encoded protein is CASSYGREWYTGELFF.

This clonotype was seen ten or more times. The CDR3 sequence: CASTQTGHGYTF. The CDR3 DNA reads as TGTGCCAGCACACAGACAGGGCATGGCTACACCTTC. The V gene is TRBV5-6, the J gene TRBJ1-2, with 7 bases fitting TRBD1. CDR3 length: 12 residues. Germline-derived CDR1 and CDR2 are SGHDT and YYEEEE. Losses at the gene ends were 6 bases for V and 6 bases for J; bases not matched to a gene: 5.

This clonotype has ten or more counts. The chain's CDR3 is CASSIGRVTEAFF. CDR3 nucleotide sequence: TGTGCCAGTAGTATTGGCAGGGTGACTGAAGCTTTCTTT. The gene calls are TRBV19 and TRBJ1-1; D possibly corresponds to TRBD1 (5 bases). Germline V lookup: CDR1 LNHDA, CDR2 SQIVND (reference sequence). V was cut by 3 bases and J by 5 bases, with 10 bases left in between. The CDR3 is 13 residues long.

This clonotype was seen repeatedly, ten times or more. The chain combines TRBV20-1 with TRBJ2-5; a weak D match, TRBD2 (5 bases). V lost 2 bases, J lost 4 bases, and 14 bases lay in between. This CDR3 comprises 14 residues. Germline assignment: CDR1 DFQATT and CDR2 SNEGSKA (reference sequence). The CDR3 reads CSARKPLAGETQYF. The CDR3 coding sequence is TGCAGTGCTAGAAAGCCGCTAGCTGGAGAGACCCAGTACTTC.

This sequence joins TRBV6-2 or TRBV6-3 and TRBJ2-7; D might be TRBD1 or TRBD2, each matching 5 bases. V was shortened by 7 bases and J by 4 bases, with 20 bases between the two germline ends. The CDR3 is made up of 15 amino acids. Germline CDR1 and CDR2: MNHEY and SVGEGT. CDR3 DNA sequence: TGTGCCAGCAATCCGGGGCCACCTGACCTGTACGAGCAGTACTTC. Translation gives CASNPGPPDLYEQYF.

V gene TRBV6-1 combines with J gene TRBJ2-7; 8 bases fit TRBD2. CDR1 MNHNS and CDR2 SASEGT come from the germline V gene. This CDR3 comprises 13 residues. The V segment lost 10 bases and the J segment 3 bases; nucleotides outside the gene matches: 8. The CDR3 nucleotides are TGTGCCACCCGGACTAGCCCCAGCTACGAGCAGTACTTC. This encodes CATRTSPSYEQYF.

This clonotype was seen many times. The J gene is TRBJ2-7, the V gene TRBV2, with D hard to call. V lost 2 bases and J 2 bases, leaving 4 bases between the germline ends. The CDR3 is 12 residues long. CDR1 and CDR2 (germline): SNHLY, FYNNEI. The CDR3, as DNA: TGTGCCAGCAGTGAACAGACCTACGAGCAGTACTTC. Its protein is CASSEQTYEQYF.

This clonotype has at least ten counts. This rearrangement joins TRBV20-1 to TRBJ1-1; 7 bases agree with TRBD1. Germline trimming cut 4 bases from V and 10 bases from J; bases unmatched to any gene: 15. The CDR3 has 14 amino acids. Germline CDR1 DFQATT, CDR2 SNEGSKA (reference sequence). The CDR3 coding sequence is TGCAGTGCTATCATCCCGACAGGGAGTGTAGTAGCTTTCTTT. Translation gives CSAIIPTGSVVAFF.

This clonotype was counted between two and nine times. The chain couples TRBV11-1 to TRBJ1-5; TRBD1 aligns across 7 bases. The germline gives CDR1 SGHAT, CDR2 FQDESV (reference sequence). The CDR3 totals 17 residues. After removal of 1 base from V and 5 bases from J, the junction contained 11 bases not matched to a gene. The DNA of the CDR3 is TGTGCCAGCAGCTTAGAGGTCGGGCAGGGGGACCATCAGCCCCAGCATTTT. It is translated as CASSLEVGQGDHQPQHF. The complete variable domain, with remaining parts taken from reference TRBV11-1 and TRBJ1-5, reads EAEVAQSPRYKITEKSQAVAFWCDPISGHATLYWYRQILGQGPELLVQFQDESVVDDSQLPKDRFSAERLKGVDSTLKIQPAELGDSAMYLCASSLEVGQGDHQPQHFGDGTRLSIL.

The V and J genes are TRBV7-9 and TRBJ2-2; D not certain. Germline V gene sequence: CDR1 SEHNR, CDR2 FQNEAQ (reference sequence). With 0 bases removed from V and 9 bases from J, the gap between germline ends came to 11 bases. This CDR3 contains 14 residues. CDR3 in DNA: TGTGCCAGCAGCTTAGCGTCGGGCTCCCGGGAGCTGTTTTTT. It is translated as CASSLASGSRELFF.

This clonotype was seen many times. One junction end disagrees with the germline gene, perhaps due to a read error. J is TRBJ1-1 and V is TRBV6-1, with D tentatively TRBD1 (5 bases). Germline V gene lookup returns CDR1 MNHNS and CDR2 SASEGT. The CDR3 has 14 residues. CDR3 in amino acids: CVSSERGLNTEAFF. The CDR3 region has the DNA TGTGTCAGCAGTGAACGGGGCCTGAACACTGAAGCTTTCTTT.

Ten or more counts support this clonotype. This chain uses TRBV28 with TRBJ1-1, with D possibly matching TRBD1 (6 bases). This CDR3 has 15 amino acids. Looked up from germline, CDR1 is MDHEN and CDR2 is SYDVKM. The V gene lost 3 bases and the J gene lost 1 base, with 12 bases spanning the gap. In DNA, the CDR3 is TGTGCCAGCAGTTTGCGGGGCAGGGGGAACACTGAAGCTTTCTTT. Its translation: CASSLRGRGNTEAFF.